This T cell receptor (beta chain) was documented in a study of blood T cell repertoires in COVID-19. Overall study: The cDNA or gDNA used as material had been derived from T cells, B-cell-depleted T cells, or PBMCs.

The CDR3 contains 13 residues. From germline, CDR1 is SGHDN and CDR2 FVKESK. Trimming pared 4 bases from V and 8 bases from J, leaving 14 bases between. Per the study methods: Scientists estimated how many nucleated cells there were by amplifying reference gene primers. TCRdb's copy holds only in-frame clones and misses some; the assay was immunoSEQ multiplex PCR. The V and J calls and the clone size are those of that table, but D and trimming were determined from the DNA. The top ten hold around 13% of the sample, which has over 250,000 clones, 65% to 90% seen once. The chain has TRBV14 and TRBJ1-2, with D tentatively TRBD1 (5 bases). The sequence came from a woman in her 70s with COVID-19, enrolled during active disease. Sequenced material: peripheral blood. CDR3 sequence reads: CASSLGGGPGYTF. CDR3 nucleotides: TGTGCCAGCAGCCTCGGGGGAGGGCCCGGCTACACCTTC. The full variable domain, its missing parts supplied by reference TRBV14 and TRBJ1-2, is EAGVTQFPSHSVIEKGQTVTLRCDPISGHDNLYWYRRVMGKEIKFLLHFVKESKQDESGMPNNRFLAERTGGTYSTLKVQPAELEDSGVYFCASSLGGGPGYTFGSGTRLTVV.